A selection of T cell receptor beta chains follows, all from one sample in a study of response to subunit inactivated influenza vaccine. TCRdb itself ran the RT-PCR reads through MiXCR, one entry per CDR3 protein. The sample holds about 480,000 distinct CDR3 sequences, about an eighth seen once. Sequencing was performed on PBMCs from blood, taken about 40 days after vaccination. These receptor sequences come from a man aged 45-65 years who received an inactivated influenza vaccine. The CDR3 runs from the conserved cysteine through the conserved F or W. The order of the fields is CDR3 protein, CDR3 DNA, D gene, CDR3 length, clone size, V gene, J gene. D genes are given only for firm matches. Rows may omit the clone size; those that give it use once, few, many or a size class.

CDR3 protein: CASSLTGNANVLTF
CDR3 DNA: TGTGCCAGCAGCTTAACAGGGAACGCCAACGTCCTGACTTTC
D gene: .
CDR3 length: 14
clone size: many
V gene: TRBV7-2
J gene: TRBJ2-6

CDR3 protein: CSARDPHVPDTQYF
CDR3 DNA: TGCAGTGCTAGAGATCCCCACGTGCCAGATACGCAGTATTTT
D gene: .
CDR3 length: 14
clone size: many
V gene: TRBV20-1
J gene: TRBJ2-3

CDR3 protein: CASEGGGTQYF
CDR3 DNA: TGTGCCAGTGAAGGGGGGGGTACGCAGTATTTT
D gene: .
CDR3 length: 11
clone size: many
V gene: TRBV6-4
J gene: TRBJ2-3

CDR3 protein: CASSAGLAASYEQYF
CDR3 DNA: TGTGCCAGCAGCGCTGGACTAGCGGCATCCTACGAGCAGTACTTC
D gene: TRBD2
CDR3 length: 15
clone size: .
V gene: TRBV9
J gene: TRBJ2-7

CDR3 protein: CASSSDGRGRTGELFF
CDR3 DNA: TGTGCCAGCAGCTCCGACGGTAGGGGCCGCACCGGGGAGCTGTTTTTT
D gene: .
CDR3 length: 16
clone size: .
V gene: TRBV7-9
J gene: TRBJ2-2

CDR3 protein: CASRGQTQETQYF
CDR3 DNA: TGTGCCAGCAGGGGACAGACTCAAGAGACCCAGTACTTC
D gene: TRBD1
CDR3 length: 13
clone size: .
V gene: TRBV7-9
J gene: TRBJ2-5

CDR3 protein: CASSLEGGGFGYEQYF
CDR3 DNA: TGTGCCAGCAGCTTAGAGGGAGGGGGCTTCGGCTACGAGCAGTACTTC
D gene: .
CDR3 length: 16
clone size: .
V gene: TRBV11-2
J gene: TRBJ2-7

CDR3 protein: CASSQVGASETQYF
CDR3 DNA: TGCGCCAGCAGCCAAGTAGGGGCATCAGAGACCCAGTACTTC
D gene: .
CDR3 length: 14
clone size: many
V gene: TRBV4-3
J gene: TRBJ2-5

CDR3 protein: CASKPVGLAGVYEQYF
CDR3 DNA: TGTGCCAGCAAACCGGTAGGACTAGCGGGAGTATACGAGCAGTACTTC
D gene: TRBD2
CDR3 length: 16
clone size: many
V gene: TRBV28
J gene: TRBJ2-7

CDR3 protein: CASTRSGLAGQGSYNEQFF
CDR3 DNA: TGTGCCAGCACCCGCTCGGGACTAGCGGGTCAAGGGTCCTACAATGAGCAGTTCTTC
D gene: TRBD2
CDR3 length: 19
clone size: .
V gene: TRBV7-8
J gene: TRBJ2-1

CDR3 protein: CATSPPRGGRAAEQYF
CDR3 DNA: TGTGCCACCAGCCCGCCCAGGGGTGGTAGAGCGGCCGAGCAGTACTTC
D gene: .
CDR3 length: 16
clone size: few
V gene: TRBV15
J gene: TRBJ2-7

CDR3 protein: CASSSLDRQGEAFF
CDR3 DNA: TGCGCCAGCAGCTCCCTAGACCGACAGGGTGAAGCTTTCTTT
D gene: TRBD1
CDR3 length: 14
clone size: few
V gene: TRBV5-1
J gene: TRBJ1-1

CDR3 protein: CASSSDREPYNEQFF
CDR3 DNA: TGTGCCAGCAGCAGCGACAGGGAGCCCTACAATGAGCAGTTCTTC
D gene: TRBD1
CDR3 length: 15
clone size: many
V gene: TRBV7-2
J gene: TRBJ2-1

CDR3 protein: CASSLSNTDTQYF
CDR3 DNA: TGTGCCAGCAGTTTAAGTAACACAGATACGCAGTATTTT
D gene: .
CDR3 length: 13
clone size: few
V gene: TRBV12-3/TRBV12-4
J gene: TRBJ2-3

CDR3 protein: CASSGGSYTGELFF
CDR3 DNA: TGCGCCAGCAGTGGGGGTAGCTACACCGGGGAGCTGTTTTTT
D gene: .
CDR3 length: 14
clone size: .
V gene: TRBV10-2
J gene: TRBJ2-2

CDR3 protein: CASSSYGTSSYMEQFF
CDR3 DNA: TGTGCCAGCAGCTCCTACGGGACTAGCTCCTATATGGAGCAGTTCTTC
D gene: TRBD2
CDR3 length: 16
clone size: .
V gene: TRBV13
J gene: TRBJ2-1

CDR3 protein: CAIRANTEAFF
CDR3 DNA: TGTGCCATCAGGGCGAACACTGAAGCTTTCTTT
D gene: .
CDR3 length: 11
clone size: .
V gene: TRBV10-3
J gene: TRBJ1-1

CDR3 protein: CASSNSGGMSPLHF
CDR3 DNA: TGTGCCAGCAGTAACTCGGGGGGCATGTCACCCCTCCACTTT
D gene: .
CDR3 length: 14
clone size: .
V gene: TRBV6-5
J gene: TRBJ1-6

CDR3 protein: CATSDPVAGGPQEQFF
CDR3 DNA: TGTGCCACCAGTGATCCTGTAGCGGGGGGGCCGCAGGAGCAGTTCTTC
D gene: TRBD2
CDR3 length: 16
clone size: .
V gene: TRBV24-1
J gene: TRBJ2-1

CDR3 protein: CASSLLPDSYEQYF
CDR3 DNA: TGTGCCAGCAGCTTGTTACCCGACAGCTACGAGCAGTACTTC
D gene: .
CDR3 length: 14
clone size: few
V gene: TRBV5-6
J gene: TRBJ2-7